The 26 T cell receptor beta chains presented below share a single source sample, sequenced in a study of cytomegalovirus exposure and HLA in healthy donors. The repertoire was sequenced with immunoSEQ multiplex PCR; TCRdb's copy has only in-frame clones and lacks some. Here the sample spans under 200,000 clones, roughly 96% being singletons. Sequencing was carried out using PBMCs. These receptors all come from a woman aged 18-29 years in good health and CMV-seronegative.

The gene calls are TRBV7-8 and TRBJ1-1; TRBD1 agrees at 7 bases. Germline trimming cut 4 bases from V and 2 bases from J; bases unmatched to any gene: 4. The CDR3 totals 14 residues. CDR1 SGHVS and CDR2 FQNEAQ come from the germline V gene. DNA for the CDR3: TGTGCCAGCAGCTACCGGGACAGAAACACTGAAGCTTTCTTT. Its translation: CASSYRDRNTEAFF. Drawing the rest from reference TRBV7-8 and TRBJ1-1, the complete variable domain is GAGVSQSPRYKVAKRGQDVALRCDPISGHVSLFWYQQALGQGPEFLTYFQNEAQLDKSGLPSDRFFAERPEGSVSTLKIQRTQQEDSAVYLCASSYRDRNTEAFFGQGTRLTVV.

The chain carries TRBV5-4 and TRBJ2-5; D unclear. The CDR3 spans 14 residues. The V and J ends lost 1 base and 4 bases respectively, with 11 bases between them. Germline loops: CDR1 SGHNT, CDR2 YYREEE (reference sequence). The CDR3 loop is CASSLKYNRETQYF. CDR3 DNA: TGTGCCAGCAGCTTGAAATATAATCGAGAGACCCAGTACTTC.

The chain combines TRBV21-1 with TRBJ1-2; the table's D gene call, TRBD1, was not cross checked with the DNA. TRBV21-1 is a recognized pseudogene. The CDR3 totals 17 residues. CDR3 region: CASSKGQGKESNYGYTF. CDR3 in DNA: TGTGCCAGCAGCAAAGGACAGGGGAAGGAGTCTAACTATGGCTACACCTTC.

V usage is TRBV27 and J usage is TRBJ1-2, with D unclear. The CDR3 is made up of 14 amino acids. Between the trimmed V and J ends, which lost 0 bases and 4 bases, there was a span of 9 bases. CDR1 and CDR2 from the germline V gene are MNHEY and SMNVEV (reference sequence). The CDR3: CASSLSRGSYGYTF. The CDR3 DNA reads TGTGCCAGCAGTTTATCCCGGGGAAGCTATGGCTACACCTTC.

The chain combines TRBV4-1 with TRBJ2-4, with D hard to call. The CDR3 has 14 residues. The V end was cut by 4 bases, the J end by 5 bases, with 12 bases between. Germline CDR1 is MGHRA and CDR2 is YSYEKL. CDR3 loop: CASSPRQTENIQYF. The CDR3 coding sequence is TGCGCCAGCAGCCCGCGACAAACGGAAAACATTCAGTACTTC.

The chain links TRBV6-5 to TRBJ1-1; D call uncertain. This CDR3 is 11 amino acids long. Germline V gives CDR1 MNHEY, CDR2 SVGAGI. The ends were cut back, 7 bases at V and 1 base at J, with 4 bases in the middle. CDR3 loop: CASTRNTEAFF. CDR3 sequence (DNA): TGTGCCAGCACCCGGAACACTGAAGCTTTCTTT.

CDR3 nucleotides: TGTGCCAGCAGCGTAAACCCAGGGTCGGGGAACACTGAAGCTTTCTTT. This translates into CASSVNPGSGNTEAFF. The chain uses TRBV7-8 and TRBJ1-1; D is possibly TRBD1 (5 bases). Trimming removed 5 bases at V and 1 base at J, with 17 bases between. The CDR3 contains 16 residues. CDR1 SGHVS and CDR2 FQNEAQ come from the germline V gene.

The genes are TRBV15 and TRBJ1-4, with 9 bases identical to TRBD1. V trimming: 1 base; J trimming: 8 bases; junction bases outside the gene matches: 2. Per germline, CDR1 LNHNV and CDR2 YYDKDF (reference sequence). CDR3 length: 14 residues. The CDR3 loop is CATSRGDREEKLFF. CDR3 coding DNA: TGTGCCACCAGCAGAGGGGACAGGGAGGAAAAACTGTTTTTT.

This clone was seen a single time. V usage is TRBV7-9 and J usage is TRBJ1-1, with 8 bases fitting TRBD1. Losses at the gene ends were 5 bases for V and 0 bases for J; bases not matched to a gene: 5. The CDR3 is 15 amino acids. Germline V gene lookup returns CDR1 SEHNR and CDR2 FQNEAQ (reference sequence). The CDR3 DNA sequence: TGTGCCAGCAGCGGTGGACAGGGATTGAACACTGAAGCTTTCTTT. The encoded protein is CASSGGQGLNTEAFF. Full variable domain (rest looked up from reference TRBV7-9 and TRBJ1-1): DTGVSQNPRHKITKRGQNVTFRCDPISEHNRLYWYRQTLGQGPEFLTYFQNEAQLEKSRLLSDRFSAERPKGSFSTLEIQRTEQGDSAMYLCASSGGQGLNTEAFFGQGTRLTVV.

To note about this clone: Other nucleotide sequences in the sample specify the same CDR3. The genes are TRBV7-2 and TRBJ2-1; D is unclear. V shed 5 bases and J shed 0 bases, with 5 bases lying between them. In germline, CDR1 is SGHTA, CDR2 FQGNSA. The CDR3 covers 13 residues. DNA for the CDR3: TGTGCCAGCAGCCTAAGCTCCTACAATGAGCAGTTCTTC. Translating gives CASSLSSYNEQFF. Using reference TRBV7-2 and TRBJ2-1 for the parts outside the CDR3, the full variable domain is GAGVSQSPSNKVTEKGKDVELRCDPISGHTALYWYRQSLGQGLEFLIYFQGNSAPDKSGLPSDRFSAERTGGSVSTLTIQRTQQEDSAVYLCASSLSSYNEQFFGPGTRLTVL.

The CDR3 region is CASSWGEGTQYF. CDR3 sequence (DNA): TGCGCCAGCAGCTGGGGGGAGGGGACGCAGTATTTT. The chain employs TRBV5-1 and TRBJ2-3; TRBD2 agrees at 7 bases. With 3 bases clipped from V and 9 bases from J, the junction kept 4 bases outside the gene matches. The CDR3 covers 12 residues. CDR1 SGHRS and CDR2 YFSETQ come from the germline V gene.

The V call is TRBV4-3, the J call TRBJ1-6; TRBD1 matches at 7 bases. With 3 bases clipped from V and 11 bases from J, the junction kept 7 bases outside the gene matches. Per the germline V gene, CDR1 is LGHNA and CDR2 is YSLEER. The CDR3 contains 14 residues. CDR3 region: CASSQAGTAAPLHF. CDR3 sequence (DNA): TGCGCCAGCAGCCAGGCCGGGACAGCGGCACCCCTCCACTTT.

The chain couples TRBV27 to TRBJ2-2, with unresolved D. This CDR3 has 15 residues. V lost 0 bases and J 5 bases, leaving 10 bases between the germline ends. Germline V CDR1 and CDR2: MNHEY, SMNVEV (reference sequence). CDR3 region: CASSLSSRGTGELFF. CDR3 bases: TGTGCCAGCAGTTTATCCAGCAGAGGAACCGGGGAGCTGTTTTTT.

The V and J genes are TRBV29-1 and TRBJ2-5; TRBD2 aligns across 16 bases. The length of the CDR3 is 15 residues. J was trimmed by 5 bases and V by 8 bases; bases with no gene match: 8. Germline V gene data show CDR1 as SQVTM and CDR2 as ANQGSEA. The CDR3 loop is CSCGTSGGAGETQYF. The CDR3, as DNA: TGCAGCTGTGGGACTAGCGGGGGGGCCGGGGAGACCCAGTACTTC.

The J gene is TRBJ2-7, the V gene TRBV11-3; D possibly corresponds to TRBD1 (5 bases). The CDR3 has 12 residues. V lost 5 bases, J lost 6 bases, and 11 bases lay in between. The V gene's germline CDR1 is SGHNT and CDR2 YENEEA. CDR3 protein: CASSNQGGEQYF. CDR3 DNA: TGTGCCAGCAGCAACCAGGGTGGCGAGCAGTACTTC.

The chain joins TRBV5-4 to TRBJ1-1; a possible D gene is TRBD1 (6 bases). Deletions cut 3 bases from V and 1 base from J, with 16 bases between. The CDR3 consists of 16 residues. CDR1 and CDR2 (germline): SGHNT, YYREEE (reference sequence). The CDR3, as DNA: TGTGCCAGCAGCTCCGGGGGGGACATCGGGAACACTGAAGCTTTCTTT. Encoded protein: CASSSGGDIGNTEAFF.

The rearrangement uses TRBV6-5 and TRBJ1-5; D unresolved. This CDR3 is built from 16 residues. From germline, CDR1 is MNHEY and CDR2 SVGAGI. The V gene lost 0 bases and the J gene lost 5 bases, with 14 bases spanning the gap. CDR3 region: CASSYSKSVSHQPQHF. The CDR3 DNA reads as TGTGCCAGCAGTTACTCGAAATCAGTAAGTCATCAGCCCCAGCATTTT.

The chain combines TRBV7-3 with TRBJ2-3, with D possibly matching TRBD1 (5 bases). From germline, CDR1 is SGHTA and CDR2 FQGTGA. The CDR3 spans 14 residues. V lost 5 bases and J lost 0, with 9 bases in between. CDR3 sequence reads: CASSPDRSTDTQYF. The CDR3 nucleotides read TGTGCCAGCAGCCCAGACAGAAGCACAGATACGCAGTATTTT.

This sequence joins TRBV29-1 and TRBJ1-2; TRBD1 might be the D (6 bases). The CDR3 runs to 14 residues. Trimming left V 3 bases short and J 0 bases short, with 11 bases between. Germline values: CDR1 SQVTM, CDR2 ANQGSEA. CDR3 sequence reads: CSVDDRRANYGYTF. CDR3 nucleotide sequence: TGCAGCGTTGACGACAGGAGAGCTAACTATGGCTACACCTTC.

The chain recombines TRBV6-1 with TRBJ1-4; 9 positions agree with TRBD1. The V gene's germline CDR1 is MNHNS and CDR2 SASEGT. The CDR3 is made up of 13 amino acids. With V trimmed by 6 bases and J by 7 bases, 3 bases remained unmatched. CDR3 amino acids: CASSRDRAEKLFF. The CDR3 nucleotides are TGTGCCAGCAGCCGGGACAGGGCTGAAAAACTGTTTTTT.

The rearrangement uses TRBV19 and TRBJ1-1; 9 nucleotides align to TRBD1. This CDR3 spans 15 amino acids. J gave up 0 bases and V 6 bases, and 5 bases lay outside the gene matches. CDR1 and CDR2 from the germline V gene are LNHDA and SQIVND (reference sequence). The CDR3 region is CASSQDRGLNTEAFF. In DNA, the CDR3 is TGTGCCAGTAGCCAGGACAGGGGATTGAACACTGAAGCTTTCTTT.

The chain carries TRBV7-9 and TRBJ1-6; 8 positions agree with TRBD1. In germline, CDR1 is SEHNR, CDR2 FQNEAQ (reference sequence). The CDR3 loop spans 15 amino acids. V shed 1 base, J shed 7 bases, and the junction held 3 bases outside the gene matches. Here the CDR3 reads CASSLGTGTNSPLHF. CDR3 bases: TGTGCCAGCAGCTTAGGGACAGGGACGAATTCACCCCTCCACTTT.

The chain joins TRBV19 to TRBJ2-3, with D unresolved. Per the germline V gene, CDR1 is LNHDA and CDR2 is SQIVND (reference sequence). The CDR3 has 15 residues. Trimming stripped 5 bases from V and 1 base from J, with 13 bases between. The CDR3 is CASSAAALGTDTQYF. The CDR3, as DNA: TGTGCCAGTAGTGCCGCCGCATTAGGCACAGATACGCAGTATTTT.

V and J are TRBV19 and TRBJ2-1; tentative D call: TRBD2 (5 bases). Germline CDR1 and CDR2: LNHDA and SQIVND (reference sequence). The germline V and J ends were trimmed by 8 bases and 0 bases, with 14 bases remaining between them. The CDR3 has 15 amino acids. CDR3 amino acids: CASCDYDSSYNEQFF. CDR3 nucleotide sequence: TGTGCCAGTTGCGACTACGATAGCTCCTACAATGAGCAGTTCTTC. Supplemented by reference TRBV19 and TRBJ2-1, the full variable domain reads DGGITQSPKYLFRKEGQNVTLSCEQNLNHDAMYWYRQDPGQGLRLIYYSQIVNDFQKGDIAEGYSVSREKKESFPLTVTSAQKNPTAFYLCASCDYDSSYNEQFFGPGTRLTVL.

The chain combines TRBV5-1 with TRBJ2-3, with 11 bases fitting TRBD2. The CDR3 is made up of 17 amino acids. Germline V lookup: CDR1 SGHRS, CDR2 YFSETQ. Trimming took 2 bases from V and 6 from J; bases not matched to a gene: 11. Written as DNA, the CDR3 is TGCGCCAGCAGCTTCGGCACTAGCGGGGGCCTTGTGGATACGCAGTATTTT. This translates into CASSFGTSGGLVDTQYF.

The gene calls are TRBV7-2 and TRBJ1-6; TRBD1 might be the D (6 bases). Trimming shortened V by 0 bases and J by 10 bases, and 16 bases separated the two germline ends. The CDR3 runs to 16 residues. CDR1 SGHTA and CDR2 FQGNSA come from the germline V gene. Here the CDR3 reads CASSLAGRGLESPLHF. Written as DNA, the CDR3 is TGTGCCAGCAGCTTAGCAGGCAGGGGATTGGAATCACCCCTCCACTTT.